This is a list of T cell receptor beta chains from one sample in a study of beta chain features in type 1 diabetes. TCRdb's copy holds only in-frame clones and misses some; the assay was immunoSEQ multiplex PCR. Of roughly 150,000 clones in the sample, approximately 10% were seen once. The specimen was central memory CD4+ T cells from blood. These receptors were taken from a man aged 18 to 35 in good health. The CDR3 runs from the conserved cysteine through the conserved F or W. A D gene is named only where the DNA matches it firmly. Clone sizes are given selectively: once, few, many, or a class where the clone is expanded.

few | . | TRBJ1-4 | TRBV27 | TGTGCCAGCAGTCGTTTACGGGGGCAGGTTGAAAAACTGTTTTTT | CASSRLRGQVEKLFF
few | . | TRBJ2-2 | TRBV19 | TGTGCCAGTAAGGACAGACTCACCGGGGAGCTGTTTTTT | CASKDRLTGELFF
medium-sized | TRBD2 | TRBJ2-1 | TRBV7-3 | TGTGCCAGCAGCGCCGGGACTAGATCATACAATGAGCAGTTCTTC | CASSAGTRSYNEQFF
many | TRBD2 | TRBJ2-7 | TRBV9 | TGTAAAGCGGGAGGAGGACACGAGCAGTACTTC | CKAGGGHEQYF
few | . | TRBJ1-3 | TRBV4-2 | TGTGCCAGCAGTGTCCGGGACACCTCTGGAAACACCATATATTTT | CASSVRDTSGNTIYF
. | . | TRBJ2-3 | TRBV5-1 | TGCGCCAGCAGCTTGGCCAGGGGCCTATACACAGATACGCAGTATTTT | CASSLARGLYTDTQYF
. | TRBD1 | TRBJ1-1 | TRBV7-9 | TGTGCCAGCAGCTTAATGACAGGGGAAACTGAAGCTTTCTTT | CASSLMTGETEAFF
. | . | TRBJ2-1 | TRBV9 | TGTGCCAGCAGCGGCGGGGTTCCCTCCTACAATGAGCAGTTCTTC | CASSGGVPSYNEQFF
few | TRBD2 | TRBJ2-3 | TRBV14 | TGTGCCAGCAGCCAGGTTTGGACTAGCGAGAACACAGATACGCAGTATTTT | CASSQVWTSENTDTQYF
. | . | TRBJ2-5 | TRBV29-1 | TGCAGCGTTGGTAGGGGGGGAGAGACCCAGTACTTC | CSVGRGGETQYF
. | . | TRBJ1-2 | TRBV29-1 | TGCAGCGTTGACTATGGCTACACCTTC | CSVDYGYTF
. | . | TRBJ1-2 | TRBV7-9 | TGTGCCAGCAGCTTATTGGCTTTCTATGGCTACACCTTC | CASSLLAFYGYTF
few | TRBD2 | TRBJ2-1 | TRBV15 | TGTGCCACCAGCAGAGAAAAAGGACTAGGGGTCGGGCAGTTCTTC | CATSREKGLGVGQFF
few | TRBD1 | TRBJ2-5 | TRBV25-1 | TGTGCCAGCAGTGATGGACAGGGTCGTCAAGAGACCCAGTACTTC | CASSDGQGRQETQYF
few | . | TRBJ2-6 | TRBV9 | TGTGCCAGCAGCCCAGCGTGGCAATCTGGGGCCAACGTCCTGACTTTC | CASSPAWQSGANVLTF
few | . | TRBJ2-2 | TRBV5-1 | TGCGCCAGCAGCCCGGACAGAGAGAACACCGGGGAGCTGTTTTTT | CASSPDRENTGELFF
few | . | TRBJ2-1 | TRBV25-1 | TGTGCCAGCAGTGAATATCTCCGGGAACGGCACAATGAGCAGTTCTTC | CASSEYLRERHNEQFF
few | . | TRBJ1-2 | TRBV18 | TGTGCCAGCTCACCAGGGAATGGCTACACCTTC | CASSPGNGYTF
few | . | TRBJ2-1 | TRBV30 | TGTGCCTGGAGTCAGGGGGGGCGACGCGGGGATGAGCAGTTCTTC | CAWSQGGRRGDEQFF
few | . | TRBJ2-1 | TRBV11-1 | TGTGCCAGCAGCCTTCACTTGGACAATGAGCAGTTCTTC | CASSLHLDNEQFF
. | TRBD2 | TRBJ2-3 | TRBV4-3 | TGCGCCAGCAGCTATAGCGGGGGGGCCGGCACAGATACGCAGTATTTT | CASSYSGGAGTDTQYF
. | . | TRBJ1-1 | TRBV6-1 | TGTGCCAGCAGTGAAGGGACGTGGTTGAGGGAGGAAGCTTTCTTT | CASSEGTWLREEAFF
few | . | TRBJ1-1 | TRBV29-1 | TGCAGCGTTGTTCCGGGGTTCACTGAAGCTTTCTTT | CSVVPGFTEAFF